This T cell receptor beta chain was found in a study of blood T cell repertoires in COVID-19. Turning to the study itself: The analysed material was cDNA or gDNA that came from T cells, B-cell-depleted T cells, or PBMCs.

CDR3 length: 14 residues. In germline, CDR1 is SGHAT, CDR2 FQNNGV. The V end lost 5 bases, the J end lost 5 bases, and 15 bases lay between the germline ends. Per the study methods: Estimated nucleated cell counts came from reference gene primer amplification. Sequencing was performed with immunoSEQ multiplex PCR; in TCRdb, only in-frame clones are kept and a portion is missing. That table gives V, J and clone size, and the DNA gave D and trimming. The table lists about 110,000 clones, roughly 82% of them singletons. The sequenced material came from peripheral blood. The receptor's source is a woman in her sixties with acute or convalescent COVID-19. V is TRBV11-2 and J is TRBJ1-2; D is possibly TRBD1 (5 bases). CDR3 amino acids: CASSPGPSGYGYTF. CDR3 nucleotides: TGTGCCAGCAGCCCAGGGCCCAGCGGGTATGGCTACACCTTC. The full variable domain, in which reference TRBV11-2 and TRBJ1-2 provide the parts outside the CDR3, is EAGVAQSPRYKIIEKRQSVAFWCNPISGHATLYWYQQILGQGPKLLIQFQNNGVVDDSQLPKDRFSAERLKGVDSTLKIQPAKLEDSAVYLCASSPGPSGYGYTFGSGTRLTVV.